The sequence of this T cell receptor beta chain was determined in a study of T cell responses to AZD1222 COVID-19 vaccine (TCRdb year 2021). About the full investigation: TCR sequencing covered 230 or so trial participants: 200 to 210 given two doses of AZD1222 and approximately 25 given two doses of MenACWY control vaccine. Trial participants were enrolled by age into 18-55, 56-69 and 70-plus year subgroups, with roughly 160, 29 and 62 TCR-sequenced participants respectively. The paper's findings and limits, for the study overall: Conclusions about previously exposed vaccinees are limited, since just five to seven AZD1222 recipients were seropositive for SARS-CoV-2 at baseline. In the small 56-69-year group, the increase in depth fell short of significance, most likely because of low power. A significant rise in spike-specific TCR breadth and depth was observed after two AZD1222 doses relative to day 0 and relative to MenACWY recipients. No day 14 peak-response samples were available, so repertoires were characterized only after the peak T cell response. Reportedly, almost half of the unique spike-specific TCRs recognized epitopes lying outside the regions that are mutated in the B.1.351 and B.1.1.7 variants. Vaccine-associated CD4 TCRs spanned the whole spike protein, with dominant responses in regions 160-218 and 743-854. Participants were mostly white British, with more females than males. The authors suggested clonal diversity may have been underestimated.

The sample's time point, from its label and the paper: about 28 days (+/-7) after the second vaccine dose. AZD1222 recipients with second doses at about 4 weeks or about 12 weeks were pooled, because spike-specific TCR depth and breadth did not differ between schedules. The vaccinee samples were drawn from two UK trials, COV001 and COV002, one of which was a single-blind randomized controlled phase 2/3 trial testing AZD1222 (ChAdOx1 nCoV-19) in healthy adults. For TCRbeta chain sequencing, PBMC samples were collected from trial participants at day 0 and at day 28 after the second dose. The CDR3 regions of human TCRbeta chains were subjected to immunosequencing. Regarding the original processing steps: Repertoire TCRs were checked for matches against a reference library of SARS-CoV-2-specific TCRs that had been generated using the MIRA antigen-specificity platform. Breadth was defined as the fraction of unique TCRs that were SARS-CoV-2-associated. Depth was defined as the fraction of total T cells that were SARS-CoV-2-associated. Each spike-specific TCR was assigned to its reactive spike region and to a CD4 or CD8 class using the MIRA data. Log10-transformed breadth and depth values were compared by one-way ANOVA with Sidak's multiple comparisons tests. What TCRdb holds here is the immuneACCESS table cut down to in-frame rearrangements. Part of the clones is not present; checked against another copy, under half of the missing clones reflect an unresolved V gene, and the others are unexplained. The V and J calls and clone size are taken from that table; D and trimming were inferred from the DNA. Within this sample are roughly 120,000 clones, with 70% to 90% of them counted one time only. The ten largest clones capture 17% of the sample.

Trimming removed 5 bases from V and 15 bases from J, leaving 20 bases between the germline ends. The germline V gene (reference sequence) gives CDR1 as LGHDT and CDR2 as YNNKEL. From the cysteine through the phenylalanine, the CDR3 covers 13 amino acids. Just CDR3 DNA is preserved here, 39 bases in frame from base 1. For this clone: Its antigen remains undetermined. The sample holds no much larger clone one base away, and base qualities are not on file.

In this chain, TRBV3-1 (or the pseudogene TRBV3-2) is recombined with TRBJ2-1; the D region possibly corresponds to TRBD2 (6 bases align). This specimen consisted of peripheral blood, obtained 28 days after the second AZD1222 dose. The source is an adult who received the AZD1222 COVID-19 vaccine. In nucleotide form, the sequence is TGTGCCAGCAGCTTTGGGCCGCCCGGGACTCTGTTCTTC. Its protein reads: CASSFGPPGTLFF.